Sequencing of this T cell receptor (beta chain) was carried out in a study of T cell changes during pregnancy in multiple sclerosis. The table came from immunoSEQ multiplex PCR; TCRdb's copy has only in-frame clones and leaves some out. The sample consists of tens of thousands of clones, around 93% of them appearing once. This CDR3 has 14 residues. CDR1 and CDR2 (germline): SGHDN, FVKESK. V lost 8 bases to trimming and J lost 3 bases; unmatched junction nucleotides: 10. The source material was CD8+ T cells from peripheral blood mononuclear cells, sampled in the second trimester of pregnancy. This clonotype was obtained from a female donor with multiple sclerosis, enrolled in a pregnancy study. The chain carries TRBV14 and TRBJ2-7, with TRBD1 identical over 7 bases. The CDR3 region is CASARRDSFYEQYF. In DNA form, the CDR3 reads TGTGCCAGCGCCCGACGGGACAGCTTCTACGAGCAGTACTTC. The whole variable domain, remainder taken from reference TRBV14 and TRBJ2-7, is EAGVTQFPSHSVIEKGQTVTLRCDPISGHDNLYWYRRVMGKEIKFLLHFVKESKQDESGMPNNRFLAERTGGTYSTLKVQPAELEDSGVYFCASARRDSFYEQYFGPGTRLTVT.